This entry describes one T cell receptor (beta chain). The data were taken from a study of monozygotic twins with inflammatory bowel disease. TCRdb derives one entry per CDR3 protein from the 5' RACE reads, leaving out DNA. The table for this sample gives about 93,000 distinct CDR3 sequences. This sequence was found in a human donor with ulcerative colitis or Crohn's disease, or a healthy co-twin of an affected twin (not recorded which). The sequencing input was blood.

CDR3 loop: CSASAFGTGNEKLFF. The chain combines TRBV20-1 with TRBJ1-4; TCRdb's assignment of TRBD1 cannot be checked, as there is no DNA. From germline, CDR1 is DFQATT and CDR2 SNEGSKA (reference sequence). CDR3 length: 15 residues.